This T cell receptor (beta chain) was identified during a study of T cell repertoires in cytomegalovirus infection. The overall study: Alongside well-studied HLA-B-restricted CMV epitopes, recently identified HLA-C-restricted CMV epitopes were also used. Public TCR beta signatures indicated both CMV infection and matching HLA type.

MiXCR, run by TCRdb on the reads, gives a single entry per CDR3 protein. The table includes about 740,000 distinct CDR3 sequences, roughly a third detected once. Germline values: CDR1 DFQATT, CDR2 SNEGSKA (reference sequence). The CDR3 contains 14 residues. V was clipped by 6 bases and J by 4 bases; unmatched bases: 6. Details on this clonotype: Antigen specificity is unknown.

This chain links TRBV20-1 with TRBJ2-2; 9 positions match TRBD2. This TCR was recovered from a human donor in good health (CMV status not recorded). Some clones in this sample may be carry-over from other donors' samples. The source material was cultured PBMCs, sampled from culture after CMV antigen stimulation. The CDR3 coding sequence is TGCAGTGCCAGGAAACTAGCGGGCACCGGGGAGCTGTTTTTT. This sequence encodes CSARKLAGTGELFF.